The 13 T cell receptor beta chains in this list originate from one sample, sequenced in a study of OX40 agonist ivuxolimab in advanced cancers. Profiled with immunoSEQ multiplex PCR; TCRdb holds only in-frame clones, not every one. The sample lists over 60,000 clones; roughly 90% were seen once. The starting material was CD4+ or CD8+ T cells sorted from blood, obtained in a trial of the OX40 agonist ivuxolimab. The source of these receptors is an adult with an advanced solid tumor such as melanoma, head and neck, liver or kidney cancer.

J is TRBJ2-7 and V is TRBV10-3; 13 bases line up with TRBD2. The CDR3 consists of 19 residues. V shed 11 bases and J 1 base; nucleotides not matched to a gene: 20. From germline, CDR1 is ENHRY and CDR2 SYGVKD. Here the CDR3 reads CAVRGLAGESNRASYEQYF. The CDR3 DNA is TGTGCCGTTCGCGGACTAGCGGGAGAATCTAATAGAGCATCCTACGAGCAGTACTTC.

The chain recombines TRBV2 with TRBJ2-3, with TRBD1 matching over 11 bases. With V trimmed by 3 bases and J by 8 bases, 7 bases remained unmatched. Looked up from germline, CDR1 is SNHLY and CDR2 is FYNNEI. This CDR3 is built from 15 residues. The DNA of the CDR3 is TGTGCCAGCAGTGAGGACAGGGGGCCCCCAGCTACGCAGTATTTT. Translating it yields CASSEDRGPPATQYF.

J is TRBJ2-5 and V is TRBV10-3; TRBD1 agrees at 9 bases. The CDR3 sequence is 15 residues long. In germline, CDR1 is ENHRY, CDR2 SYGVKD. The J segment lost 4 bases and the V segment lost 7 bases, leaving 10 bases of the junction unmatched. This CDR3 is CAIKQTTGGAETQYF. CDR3 sequence (DNA): TGTGCCATCAAACAAACGACAGGGGGTGCAGAGACCCAGTACTTC.

The CDR3 DNA reads as TGTGCCAGCACCAACTACAATGAGCAGTTCTTC. Protein sequence: CASTNYNEQFF. The rearrangement links TRBV2 to TRBJ2-1, with D unclear. From germline, CDR1 is SNHLY and CDR2 FYNNEI. The CDR3 covers 11 residues. The V end lost 7 bases, the J end lost 3 bases, and 4 bases lay between the germline ends. The full variable domain, its missing parts supplied by reference TRBV2 and TRBJ2-1, is EPEVTQTPSHQVTQMGQEVILRCVPISNHLYFYWYRQILGQKVEFLVSFYNNEISEKSEIFDDQFSVERPDGSNFTLKIRSTKLEDSAMYFCASTNYNEQFFGPGTRLTVL.

The J gene is TRBJ2-2, the V gene TRBV7-9; 7 nucleotides align to TRBD1. The germline V gene encodes CDR1 SEHNR and CDR2 FQNEAQ (reference sequence). CDR3 length: 18 residues. V shed 2 bases and J 0 bases; nucleotides not matched to a gene: 9. The CDR3, as DNA: TGTGCCAGCAGCTTATACGGGAAGGGGGCAACGAACACCGGGGAGCTGTTTTTT. Translating gives CASSLYGKGATNTGELFF.

Here the CDR3 DNA reads TGTGCCAGCAGCTTTGGGGAGAAACTGTTTTTT. This encodes CASSFGEKLFF. J is TRBJ1-4 and V is TRBV5-6; D gene uncertain. Looked up from germline, CDR1 is SGHDT and CDR2 is YYEEEE. This CDR3 has 11 amino acids. V lost 2 bases and J 11 bases, leaving 7 bases between the germline ends.

CDR3 amino acids: CASHGGRGADTQYF. CDR3 sequence (DNA): TGTGCCAGTCACGGAGGCAGGGGGGCAGATACGCAGTATTTT. This sequence joins TRBV19 and TRBJ2-3, with D possibly matching TRBD1 (7 bases). The V and J ends lost 8 bases and 4 bases respectively, with 16 bases between them. Looked up from germline, CDR1 is LNHDA and CDR2 is SQIVND (reference sequence). The CDR3 sequence is 14 residues long.

This chain links TRBV7-6 with TRBJ1-1; D gene ambiguous. The CDR3 consists of 14 residues. With 1 base removed from V and 1 base from J, the gap between germline ends came to 7 bases. Germline lookup yields CDR1 SGHVS and CDR2 FNYEAQ. The CDR3 DNA is TGTGCCAGCAGCTTAGTGGAGAGGAACACTGAAGCTTTCTTT. Translated: CASSLVERNTEAFF.

The CDR3 region is CATSSTTKFDYGYTF. The CDR3 DNA sequence: TGTGCCACCAGCAGTACAACAAAATTCGACTATGGCTACACCTTC. The chain links TRBV15 to TRBJ1-2; D unresolved. The CDR3 covers 15 residues. Trimming took 3 bases from V and 3 from J, leaving 14 bases between them. The germline gives CDR1 LNHNV, CDR2 YYDKDF (reference sequence).

The chain's CDR3 is CASSLGGTTTYGETQYF. The CDR3 DNA follows: TGTGCCAGCAGCTTAGGGGGGACAACAACGTATGGGGAGACCCAGTACTTC. The chain employs TRBV7-9 and TRBJ2-5; TRBD1 might be the D (6 bases). Between the trimmed V and J ends, which lost 1 base and 5 bases, there was a span of 20 bases. Germline CDR1 is SEHNR and CDR2 is FQNEAQ (reference sequence). The CDR3 consists of 17 residues.

The V gene is TRBV6-5, the J gene TRBJ1-1, with D perhaps matching TRBD1 (5 bases). The germline V and J ends were trimmed by 2 bases and 2 bases, with 6 bases remaining between them. Germline CDR1 and CDR2: MNHEY and SVGAGI. The CDR3 extends over 13 amino acids. The CDR3 DNA reads TGTGCCAGCAGTTACAGGGGAAACACTGAAGCTTTCTTT. It is translated as CASSYRGNTEAFF.

This chain joins TRBV7-8 and TRBJ2-7; TRBD2 matches at 8 bases. V dropped 2 bases and J dropped 8; count of bases not matched to a gene: 20. This CDR3 spans 18 amino acids. Germline V gene data show CDR1 as SGHVS and CDR2 as FQNEAQ. The CDR3, as DNA: TGTGCCAGCAGCTTAATTCCGGCGGGGGGACTAGGACTACACCAGCAGTACTTC. This sequence encodes CASSLIPAGGLGLHQQYF.

This clone was seen just once. The V and J genes are TRBV10-3 and TRBJ2-5; D ambiguous. Trimming took off 0 bases at V and 1 base at J, with 6 bases between the two ends. Germline values: CDR1 ENHRY, CDR2 SYGVKD. CDR3 size: 14 residues. CDR3 bases: TGTGCCATCAGTGAGTCCGCTAGCCAAGAGACCCAGTACTTC. Protein sequence: CAISESASQETQYF.